This entry features one T cell receptor beta chain sequence. The source of the sample is a study of cytomegalovirus exposure and HLA in healthy donors. Amplification used 60 Vbeta primers and 13 Jbeta primers. Repertoires were generated with immunoSEQ multiplex PCR, while TCRdb's copy carries only in-frame clones and drops some. The sample has around 100,000 clones; over 60% are singletons. This sequence originates from a man aged 30 to 45 in good health and CMV-seronegative. Sequenced material: PBMCs.

DNA of the CDR3: TGTGCCAGCAGCGGCGGTACTAGCGGTGACACCGGGGAGCTGTTTTTT. It is translated as CASSGGTSGDTGELFF. J is TRBJ2-2 and V is TRBV2, with 8 bases lining up with TRBD2. The germline V gene encodes CDR1 SNHLY and CDR2 FYNNEI. Germline trimming cut 6 bases from V and 3 bases from J; bases unmatched to any gene: 9. This CDR3 spans 16 amino acids.